This TCR beta chain appears in the sequencing data of a study of blood T cell repertoires in COVID-19. At the level of the study: Specimens from acute and convalescent COVID-19 originated in the United States, Italy and Spain.

The V end lost 3 bases, the J end lost 4 bases, and 13 bases lay between the germline ends. Germline V gene sequence: CDR1 SEHNR, CDR2 FQNEAQ (reference sequence). CDR3 length: 15 residues. Original methodology: The authors estimated nucleated cell counts from reference gene primer amplification. The method was immunoSEQ multiplex PCR; TCRdb's version includes in-frame clones alone and lacks a portion of them. The DNA gave D and trimming, while V, J and clone size come from that table. This table holds 150,000 to 180,000 clones, 70% to 85% found once. Followed over time, Seattle patients had been enrolled while infection was active.

The source material was peripheral blood. This TCR was recovered from a man aged 55-75 years with COVID-19, enrolled during active disease. The chain carries TRBV7-9 and TRBJ1-5; unclear D gene. The CDR3: CASSFAEGRNQPQHF. For the CDR3, the DNA is TGTGCCAGCAGCTTTGCAGAAGGGAGGAATCAGCCCCAGCATTTT.